Listed below are T cell receptor beta chains from one sample, sequenced in a study of T-cell reconstitution after alpha-beta-depleted transplantation in children. MiXCR was run by TCRdb on the PCR reads, yielding one entry per CDR3 protein. The sample carries about 580,000 distinct CDR3 sequences, more than 20% recorded once. The sample was PBMCs, mostly from graft donor cells, taken 360 days after TCRalphabeta/CD19-depleted stem cell transplant. Source of these receptors: a boy less than two years old who had a stem cell transplant for acute myeloid leukemia, so the T cells may come from the graft donor. CDR3s include the opening cysteine and the closing phenylalanine or tryptophan. The D gene is left open where the match is weak. Expanded clones are given a class, and other clones once, few, many or no size at all.

D,size,V,J,DNA,CDR3
NA,many,TRBV20-1,TRBJ1-1,TGCAGTGCTAGCAGGGGCATGAACACTGAAGCTTTCTTT,CSASRGMNTEAFF
TRBD2,NA,TRBV7-2,TRBJ2-5,TGTGCCAGCAGCCCCGCCGGACTAGCGAACCAAGAGACCCAGTACTTC,CASSPAGLANQETQYF
NA,many,TRBV5-5,TRBJ2-5,TGTGCCAGCAGCCCCAACGTTGTATGGGGAGGAGAGACCCAGTACTTC,CASSPNVVWGGETQYF
TRBD1,many,TRBV20-1,TRBJ2-3,TGCAGTGCTAGAACACAGGGGCCCACAGATACGCAGTATTTT,CSARTQGPTDTQYF
TRBD1,NA,TRBV20-1,TRBJ2-3,TGCAGTGCTAGAGACCAAGACAGGGCCACTCGCACAGATACGCAGTATTTT,CSARDQDRATRTDTQYF
TRBD2,NA,TRBV20-1,TRBJ2-7,TGCAGTGCTAGAGATGCCGGGGGGGCCTCTGATGAGCAGTACTTC,CSARDAGGASDEQYF
NA,NA,TRBV6-6,TRBJ1-5,TGTGCCAGCGCACGACGTGGGGATCAGCCCCAGCATTTT,CASARRGDQPQHF
NA,NA,TRBV10-3,TRBJ1-2,TGTGCCATCAGATCCGGATCTTGGGGACCAATCTATGGCTACACCTTC,CAIRSGSWGPIYGYTF
NA,many,TRBV28,TRBJ1-1,TGTGCCAGCAGTTTAATGTTGGACACTGAAGCTTTCTTT,CASSLMLDTEAFF
NA,NA,TRBV13,TRBJ1-1,TGTGCCAGCAGCCCCTCGCGGGTGGGGGAGAACACTGAAGCTTTCTTT,CASSPSRVGENTEAFF
NA,many,TRBV20-1,TRBJ1-4,TGCAGTGCTATAACCTGGGAGCCTTCTAATGAAAAACTGTTTTTT,CSAITWEPSNEKLFF
NA,many,TRBV6-1,TRBJ2-5,TGTGCCAGCAGCCAACGGACTACCAAGACCCAAACGTACTTC,CASSQRTTKTQTYF
TRBD1,many,TRBV2,TRBJ1-5,TGTGCCAGCAGGGGACAGTTGGGAGGCAATCAGCCCCAGCATTTT,CASRGQLGGNQPQHF
NA,few,TRBV6-5,TRBJ2-1,TGTGCCAGCAGTCGTGGACAGAATGAGCAGTTCTTC,CASSRGQNEQFF
TRBD1,NA,TRBV7-9,TRBJ1-1,TGTGCCAGCAGCTTCGACAGGGGGTCAACTTTCTTT,CASSFDRGSTFF
NA,NA,TRBV3-1,TRBJ2-2,TGTGCCAGCAGCCAAGGGCTGAGTAACACCGGGGAGCTGTTTTTT,CASSQGLSNTGELFF
NA,NA,TRBV7-1,TRBJ1-1,TGTGCCAGCAGCTCGAGCGATTTCGAAGCTTTCTTT,CASSSSDFEAFF
NA,NA,TRBV29-1,TRBJ1-1,TGCAGCGTTGAAGATGGAGCCCTCGCTGAAGCTTTCTTT,CSVEDGALAEAFF
TRBD2,NA,TRBV20-1,TRBJ2-3,TGCAGTGCTAGGGGGGGGGTTAATACGCAGTATTTT,CSARGGVNTQYF
NA,few,TRBV20-1,TRBJ2-3,TGCAGTGCTAGCCGTAGCGAAACAGATACGCAGTATTTT,CSASRSETDTQYF
TRBD2,few,TRBV24-1,TRBJ2-1,TGTGCCACCCGGGGGGGTGCCTACAATGAGCAGTTCTTC,CATRGGAYNEQFF
NA,NA,TRBV11-2,TRBJ1-2,TGTGCCAGCAGCTTAGCTCCGACCGTGTCCGTTGACGTCGGCTACACCTTC,CASSLAPTVSVDVGYTF
NA,many,TRBV5-1,TRBJ2-2,TGCGCCAGCAGCTCAAACCCAAGGCGGGACGGCACGAACACCGGGGAGCTGTTTTTT,CASSSNPRRDGTNTGELFF
NA,NA,TRBV7-9,TRBJ2-2,TGTGCCAGCAGTTCTGGGAGCTCCGGGGAGCTGTTTTTT,CASSSGSSGELFF
NA,NA,TRBV28,TRBJ1-5,TGTGCCAGCAGTCCCAACATGGAAAATCAGCCCCAGCATTTT,CASSPNMENQPQHF
NA,NA,TRBV15,TRBJ2-5,TGTGCCACCAGCAGAGCTACGACAGACCAGTACTTC,CATSRATTDQYF
NA,few,TRBV15,TRBJ1-5,TGTGCCACCAGCAGAGATCGGGGGGTAGGTCAGCCCCAGCATTTT,CATSRDRGVGQPQHF
NA,few,TRBV20-1,TRBJ2-7,TGCAGTGCTAGAGGGGGCCATGCCTCCTACGAGCAGTACTTC,CSARGGHASYEQYF
NA,many,TRBV7-9,TRBJ2-1,TGTGCCAGCAGCCAACTTCCGTCACTTGAGCAGTTCTTC,CASSQLPSLEQFF
NA,NA,TRBV11-2,TRBJ2-5,TGTGCCAGCAGCTTAACCGGGACCCCCCGGGGAGAGACCCAGTACTTC,CASSLTGTPRGETQYF